This entry lists 7 T cell receptor beta chains sequenced from one sample in a study of regulatory T cells in long-lasting Graves disease. To make TCR beta libraries, researchers used iRepertoire HTBI primers and Arm-PCR of CDR3 regions. MiXCR, applied by TCRdb to the multiplex PCR reads, yields one record per CDR3 protein. Among around 400,000 distinct CDR3 sequences listed, around 15% were seen once. Time point noted: newly diagnosed GD, antithyroid drugs for less than 3 months. Researchers made the TCR library from RNA that was extracted from PBMCs. Material: peripheral blood mononuclear cells (PBMCs), obtained at new diagnosis, from a patient treated with antithyroid drugs. These receptors originate from a female donor with Graves disease.

This clonotype was observed at least ten times. This chain joins TRBV18 and TRBJ1-1; the D gene is possibly TRBD1 (5 bases). Deletions cut 8 bases from V and 3 bases from J, with 16 bases between. Germline V CDR1 and CDR2: KGHSH, LQKENI. This CDR3 spans 14 amino acids. CDR3 residues: CASSRGTGDTEAFF. CDR3 bases: TGTGCCAGCAGCCGTGGGACCGGGGACACTGAAGCTTTCTTT. Combining the CDR3 with reference TRBV18 and TRBJ1-1 gives the whole variable domain NAGVMQNPRHLVRRRGQEARLRCSPMKGHSHVYWYRQLPEEGLKFMVYLQKENIIDESGMPKERFSAEFPKEGPSILRIQQVVRGDSAAYFCASSRGTGDTEAFFGQGTRLTVV.

This clonotype was found many times. The genes are TRBV20-1 and TRBJ1-2; 10 bases are shared with TRBD1. This CDR3 has 14 amino acids. From germline, CDR1 is DFQATT and CDR2 SNEGSKA (reference sequence). With 3 bases clipped from V and 6 bases from J, the junction kept 7 bases outside the gene matches. This chain's CDR3 is CSASPGQGRNGYTF. The CDR3 region has the DNA TGCAGTGCTAGTCCGGGACAGGGGCGTAATGGCTACACCTTC.

This clonotype showed up just a few times. The J gene is TRBJ1-1, the V gene TRBV6-1; a weak D match, TRBD1 (6 bases). The germline V gene has CDR1 MNHNS and CDR2 SASEGT. With 4 bases removed from V and 4 bases from J, the gap between germline ends came to 16 bases. The CDR3 is 15 amino acids. Here the CDR3 DNA reads TGTGCCAGCAGTGCCAGGACAGAGGGGTCCACTGAAGCTTTCTTT. This translates into CASSARTEGSTEAFF.

This clonotype was seen many times. This chain joins TRBV19 and TRBJ2-3, with 7 nucleotides matching TRBD1. Losses at the gene ends were 6 bases for V and 0 bases for J; bases not matched to a gene: 9. Germline V gives CDR1 LNHDA, CDR2 SQIVND (reference sequence). The CDR3 has 16 residues. Here the CDR3 reads CASSTLPGQSTDTQYF. CDR3 nucleotides: TGTGCCAGTAGCACATTACCGGGACAGAGCACAGATACGCAGTATTTT. Full variable domain (rest looked up from reference TRBV19 and TRBJ2-3): DGGITQSPKYLFRKEGQNVTLSCEQNLNHDAMYWYRQDPGQGLRLIYYSQIVNDFQKGDIAEGYSVSREKKESFPLTVTSAQKNPTAFYLCASSTLPGQSTDTQYFGPGTRLTVL.

This clonotype has ten or more counts. The V and J genes are TRBV27 and TRBJ2-3; 8 bases align to TRBD2. Looked up from germline, CDR1 is MNHEY and CDR2 is SMNVEV (reference sequence). The CDR3 has 12 residues. Trimming took 5 bases from V and 8 from J; bases not matched to a gene: 3. The CDR3: CASSPRGGTQYF. The CDR3 region has the DNA TGTGCCAGCAGTCCCCGGGGGGGTACGCAGTATTTT.

This clonotype was seen ten or more times. In nucleotides, the CDR3 is TGCGCCAGCAGCGCCGGACAGTATCAGCCCCAGCATTTT. Translated: CASSAGQYQPQHF. The gene calls are TRBV4-1 and TRBJ1-5; weak D call: TRBD1 (6 bases). The length of the CDR3 is 13 residues. V was clipped by 5 bases and J by 5 bases, with 10 bases between them. Looked up from germline, CDR1 is MGHRA and CDR2 is YSYEKL.

This clonotype occurred many times. The rearrangement links TRBV11-2 to TRBJ1-2; 8 nucleotides agree with TRBD1. The CDR3 is made up of 13 amino acids. CDR1 and CDR2 (germline): SGHAT, FQNNGV. The ends lost 5 bases at V and 7 bases at J; junction bases unmatched: 6. CDR3 amino acids: CASSASGGPGYTF. The CDR3 region has the DNA TGTGCCAGCAGCGCTTCAGGGGGCCCTGGCTACACCTTC.